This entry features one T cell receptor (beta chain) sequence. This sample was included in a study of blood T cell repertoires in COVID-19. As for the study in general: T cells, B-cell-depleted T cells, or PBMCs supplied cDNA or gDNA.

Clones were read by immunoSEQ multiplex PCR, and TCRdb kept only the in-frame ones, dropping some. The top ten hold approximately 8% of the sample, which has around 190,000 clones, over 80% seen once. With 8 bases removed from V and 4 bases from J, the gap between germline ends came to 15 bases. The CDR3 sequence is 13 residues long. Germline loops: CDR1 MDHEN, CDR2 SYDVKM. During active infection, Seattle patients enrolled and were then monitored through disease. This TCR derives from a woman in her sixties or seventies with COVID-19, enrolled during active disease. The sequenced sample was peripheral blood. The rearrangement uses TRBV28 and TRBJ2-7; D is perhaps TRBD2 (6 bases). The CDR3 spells CASSGRGRYEQYF. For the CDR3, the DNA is TGTGCCAGCTCGGGGAGAGGGAGGTACGAGCAGTACTTC.